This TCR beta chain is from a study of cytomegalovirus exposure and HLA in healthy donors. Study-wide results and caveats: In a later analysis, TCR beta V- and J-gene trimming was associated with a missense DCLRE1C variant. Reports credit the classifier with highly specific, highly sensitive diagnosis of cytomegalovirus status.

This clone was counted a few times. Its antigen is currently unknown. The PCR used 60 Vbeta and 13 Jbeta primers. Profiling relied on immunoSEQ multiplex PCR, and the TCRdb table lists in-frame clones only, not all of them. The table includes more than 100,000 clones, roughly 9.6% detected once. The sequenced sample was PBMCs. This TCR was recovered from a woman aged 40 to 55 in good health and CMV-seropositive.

The CDR3, as DNA: TGCGCCAGCAGCCGATTCGGGACACACGAGACCCAGTACTTC. Translated: CASSRFGTHETQYF. The rearrangement links TRBV5-1 to TRBJ2-5; TRBD1 might be the D (6 bases). From germline, CDR1 is SGHRS and CDR2 YFSETQ. The V end was cut by 4 bases, the J end by 5 bases, with 15 bases between. The CDR3 extends over 14 amino acids.